These T cell receptor beta chains were read from a single sample in a study of early T cells in non-severe SARS-CoV-2 infection. Using its own MiXCR run on the 5' RACE reads, TCRdb lists one record per CDR3 protein. The sample carries 97,000 or so distinct CDR3 sequences, approximately 9.9% recorded once. The sequencing used whole blood, collected at baseline. Receptors were obtained from an adult who was a healthcare worker with PCR-confirmed SARS-CoV-2 infection or an uninfected control (not recorded which). Both conserved end residues are part of each CDR3. A D gene is named only where the DNA matches it firmly. Only part of the rows carry a size: once, few, many, or a class if the clone is expanded.

abundance	d_gene	v_gene	j_gene	CDR3aa	CDR3nt
few	TRBD1	TRBV3-1	TRBJ1-2	CASSQRGRLHGYTF	TGTGCCAGCAGCCAAAGGGGGCGGTTACATGGCTACACCTTC
.	TRBD1	TRBV4-2	TRBJ1-2	CASSQEGQASYGYTF	TGTGCCAGCAGCCAGGAAGGACAGGCCTCCTATGGCTACACCTTC
few	.	TRBV5-4	TRBJ1-2	CASSLWAAGANYGYTF	TGTGCCAGCAGCTTGTGGGCGGCGGGGGCGAACTATGGCTACACCTTC
.	.	TRBV5-1	TRBJ2-1	CASSLNPGQAYNEQFF	TGCGCCAGCAGTCTGAACCCGGGACAAGCCTACAATGAGCAGTTCTTC
few	.	TRBV5-1	TRBJ1-2	CASSLDGSGTAGYTF	TGCGCCAGCAGCTTGGACGGGTCTGGAACAGCAGGCTACACCTTC
few	TRBD2	TRBV6-2/TRBV6-3	TRBJ2-3	CASSFSGIGDTQYF	TGTGCCAGCAGCTTTAGCGGGATCGGGGATACGCAGTATTTT
.	.	TRBV18	TRBJ2-4	CASSPPLRGNIQYF	TGTGCCAGCTCACCACCGTTACGAGGAAACATTCAGTACTTC
few	TRBD1	TRBV6-1	TRBJ1-3	CASRRTGLGSGNTIYF	TGTGCCAGCAGAAGGACAGGTCTGGGTTCTGGAAACACCATATATTTT
many	TRBD1	TRBV29-1	TRBJ1-1	CSVTGAVTEAFF	TGCAGCGTGACAGGGGCAGTGACTGAAGCTTTCTTT
many	.	TRBV11-2	TRBJ1-3	CASSLGVEGASGNTIYF	TGTGCCAGCAGCTTAGGGGTGGAAGGCGCATCTGGAAACACCATATATTTT
many	TRBD1	TRBV4-1	TRBJ2-1	CASSQGRGMLDEQFF	TGCGCCAGCAGCCAAGGCAGGGGGATGTTAGATGAGCAGTTCTTC
.	.	TRBV29-1	TRBJ1-2	CSVSGGSNYGYTF	TGCAGCGTCTCCGGAGGTTCTAACTATGGCTACACCTTC
.	.	TRBV2	TRBJ2-7	CASTPTVGYSYEQYF	TGTGCCAGCACCCCCACGGTGGGGTACTCCTACGAGCAGTACTTC
many	TRBD1	TRBV10-2	TRBJ2-7	CASRDTGTGRTYEQYF	TGCGCCAGCAGGGACACTGGGACAGGGAGGACCTACGAGCAGTACTTC
.	.	TRBV9	TRBJ2-4	CASSSSGVPTDIQYF	TGTGCCAGCAGCTCCTCCGGTGTCCCCACGGACATTCAGTACTTC
.	.	TRBV9	TRBJ1-1	CASSVGDATEAFF	TGTGCCAGCAGCGTAGGTGATGCCACTGAAGCTTTCTTT
.	.	TRBV19	TRBJ1-5	CASTEDSLSNQPQHF	TGTGCCAGTACCGAGGACAGCCTTAGCAATCAGCCCCAGCATTTT
.	TRBD1	TRBV27	TRBJ2-7	CASSSDRTYEQYF	TGTGCCAGCAGTTCGGACAGGACCTACGAGCAGTACTTC
few	.	TRBV20-1	TRBJ1-2	CSAPSLQEGVNGYTF	TGCAGTGCCCCAAGCCTACAGGAGGGGGTAAATGGCTACACCTTC
many	.	TRBV20-1	TRBJ1-2	CSASKRTHYGYTF	TGCAGTGCTAGTAAGAGGACACACTATGGCTACACCTTC
few	TRBD2	TRBV27	TRBJ2-5	CASSLSGLAGGEEETQYF	TGTGCCAGCAGTTTATCAGGGCTAGCGGGGGGCGAGGAAGAGACCCAGTACTTC
.	TRBD1	TRBV5-1	TRBJ1-1	CASRRGQGPTEVFF	TGCGCCAGCAGACGGGGACAGGGGCCGACTGAAGTTTTCTTT